This TCR beta chain was profiled in a study of post-analysis software for immune sequencing data (dated by TCRdb to 2013 to 2016). Describing the broader study: Recorded disease courses included relapsing-remitting, secondary progressive and progressive-relapsing multiple sclerosis, with some patients lacking subtype annotation. The patient repertoires were compared against around 11 previously published healthy control repertoires obtained from donors aged about 6 to 26 years. A subset of samples was prepared in parallel using single-end sample barcoding, then pooled and co-amplified after Illumina adapter ligation. Study-level results and caveats: The control group was slightly older than the multiple sclerosis patient group. Patients showed significantly higher frequencies than controls for several TRBV segments, among them TRBV5-6, TRBV5-1 and TRBV20-1. Strong co-clustering of samples prepared in the same batch was shown by direct clustering with F measure, prompting a batch-effect correction. Compared with controls, multiple sclerosis patients had significantly lower normalized Chao1 diversity, a finding suggesting substantial peripheral T-cell clonal expansion.

Library creation used PCR. For sequencing, an Illumina HiSeq 2500 was employed. To reduce PCR and sequencing biases, unique molecular identifiers were incorporated into the TCR beta cDNA libraries. Roughly 0.5 million cDNA molecules were obtained per 1 to 10 million input T cells, so each molecule approximated one T cell. The patient libraries were prepared and sequenced using the same protocol as the earlier healthy control dataset. Samples belonging to the same batch were prepared together, multiplexed and sequenced on a shared HiSeq lane. The original methods were these. Raw barcoded reads were processed with MIGEC, discarding single-read molecular identifier groups before consensus assembly and CDR3 extraction. VDJtools was used for post-analysis of the clonotype tables, and diversity was normalized by down-sampling every dataset to the size of the smallest sample. In repertoire overlap clustering, CDR3 amino acid sequences, but not nucleotide sequences, were matched to correct batch-related cross-sample contamination. TCRdb trimmed public reads at Q25 via fastp, called clones via MiXCR and kept in-frame beta chains. CDR3 protein sequences are deduplicated, and each keeps its most common genes and DNA. None of the V and J calls come from the authors' own analysis; TCRdb made them. The sample yields more than 500,000 distinct CDR3 sequences; 34% were counted once. The ten largest clones take up 4.5% to 7.5% of the sample.

V sheds 8 bases and J sheds 2 bases, leaving 9 bases between their ends. CDR1 and CDR2 (MNHEY, SVGAGI) derive from the germline V gene. Its CDR3 holds 12 amino acids, cysteine through phenylalanine. The only DNA kept is the CDR3, 36 bases in frame from the first base. To demonstrate the VDJtools post-analysis software, the study profiled TCR beta repertoires from the peripheral blood of about 13 young patients with multiple sclerosis. The multiple sclerosis patients were children and adolescents between roughly 6 and 17 years of age. For this clonotype: Its antigen remains unidentified. Base qualities are missing; no much larger clone stands one base away.

Material for sequencing was blood. This clonotype was obtained from a girl aged 2-17 years with multiple sclerosis. The sequence joins TRBV6-5 to TRBJ1-2; matching of 6 bases hints at TRBD1 as the D gene. At the DNA level, the sequence is TGTGCCAGCGGACAGAAGAACTATGGCTACACCTTC. This sequence encodes CASGQKNYGYTF.